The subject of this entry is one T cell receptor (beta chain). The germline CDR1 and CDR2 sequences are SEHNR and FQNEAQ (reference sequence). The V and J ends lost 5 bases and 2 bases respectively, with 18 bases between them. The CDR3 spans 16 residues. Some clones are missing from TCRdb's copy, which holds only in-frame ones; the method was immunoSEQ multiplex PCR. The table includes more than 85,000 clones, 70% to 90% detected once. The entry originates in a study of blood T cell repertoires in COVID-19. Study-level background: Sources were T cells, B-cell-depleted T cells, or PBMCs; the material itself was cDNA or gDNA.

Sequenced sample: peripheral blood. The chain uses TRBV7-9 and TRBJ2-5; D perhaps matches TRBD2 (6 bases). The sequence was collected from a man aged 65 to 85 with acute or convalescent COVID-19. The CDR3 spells CASSPPGVWGQETQYF. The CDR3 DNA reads TGTGCCAGCAGCCCACCGGGGGTCTGGGGACAAGAGACCCAGTACTTC.